This T cell receptor beta chain comes out of a study of blood T cell repertoires in COVID-19. Turning to the study itself: COVID-19 samples from acute and convalescent phases originated in the United States, Italy and Spain. Sources were T cells, B-cell-depleted T cells, or PBMCs; the material itself was cDNA or gDNA.

Trimming removed 0 bases at V and 5 bases at J, with 12 bases between. CDR3 length: 14 residues. Germline V gives CDR1 SGHRS, CDR2 YFSETQ. In the authors' methods: Reference gene primers were amplified, and this amplification served to estimate nucleated cell counts. Some clones are missing from TCRdb's copy, which holds only in-frame ones; the method was immunoSEQ multiplex PCR. That table is the source of V, J and clone size, and D and trimming were worked out from the DNA. The sample holds around 100,000 clones, around 88% seen once. The sample comprised peripheral blood. The V gene is TRBV5-1, the J gene TRBJ2-7; D is unclear. This clonotype originated in a human donor in a cohort sampled during active COVID-19. The CDR3 DNA reads as TGCGCCAGCAGCTTGGGTTGGGCGCCCCACGAGCAGTACTTC. Its translation: CASSLGWAPHEQYF.